This T cell receptor (beta chain) derives from a study of blood T cell repertoires in COVID-19. Study context: From T cells, B-cell-depleted T cells, or PBMCs came the material, which was cDNA or gDNA.

In Cohort 3, a recovered donor had either two negative PCRs, clearance, or symptom resolution. Data came from immunoSEQ multiplex PCR; TCRdb stores just in-frame clones and leaves some out. In the table there are more than 200,000 clones, under 95% of which are singletons. Sequencing was performed on PBMCs or T cells enriched from blood (not recorded which). The source of this sequence is a woman younger than 30 who had recovered from COVID-19.

Written as DNA, the CDR3 is TGTGCCAGTTCTAGCGGGAGTTACAATGAGCAGTTCTTC. This codes for CASSSGSYNEQFF. The chain links TRBV6-5 to TRBJ2-1; 10 nucleotides match TRBD2. The CDR3 is 13 residues long. Unmatched junction bases numbered 3, after V lost 9 bases and J lost 4 bases. Germline V gene lookup returns CDR1 MNHEY and CDR2 SVGAGI.